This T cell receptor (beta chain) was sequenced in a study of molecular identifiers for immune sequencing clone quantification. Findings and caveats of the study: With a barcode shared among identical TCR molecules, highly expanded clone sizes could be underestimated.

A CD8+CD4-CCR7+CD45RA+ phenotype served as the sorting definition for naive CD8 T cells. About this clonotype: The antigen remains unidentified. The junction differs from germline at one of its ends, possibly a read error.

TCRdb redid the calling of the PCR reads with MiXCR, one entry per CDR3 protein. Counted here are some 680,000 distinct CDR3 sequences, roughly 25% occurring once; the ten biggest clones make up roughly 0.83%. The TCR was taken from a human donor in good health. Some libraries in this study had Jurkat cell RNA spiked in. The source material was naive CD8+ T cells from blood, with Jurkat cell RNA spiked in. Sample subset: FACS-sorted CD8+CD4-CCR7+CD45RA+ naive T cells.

This chain's CDR3 is CASSFSPRQGANTEALF. CDR3 nucleotides: TGTGCCAGCAGTTTTTCCCCCCGACAGGGGGCAAACACTGAAGCTCTCTTT. V gene TRBV28 combines with J gene TRBJ1-1; 10 nucleotides agree with TRBD1. From germline, CDR1 is MDHEN and CDR2 SYDVKM. This CDR3 contains 17 residues.